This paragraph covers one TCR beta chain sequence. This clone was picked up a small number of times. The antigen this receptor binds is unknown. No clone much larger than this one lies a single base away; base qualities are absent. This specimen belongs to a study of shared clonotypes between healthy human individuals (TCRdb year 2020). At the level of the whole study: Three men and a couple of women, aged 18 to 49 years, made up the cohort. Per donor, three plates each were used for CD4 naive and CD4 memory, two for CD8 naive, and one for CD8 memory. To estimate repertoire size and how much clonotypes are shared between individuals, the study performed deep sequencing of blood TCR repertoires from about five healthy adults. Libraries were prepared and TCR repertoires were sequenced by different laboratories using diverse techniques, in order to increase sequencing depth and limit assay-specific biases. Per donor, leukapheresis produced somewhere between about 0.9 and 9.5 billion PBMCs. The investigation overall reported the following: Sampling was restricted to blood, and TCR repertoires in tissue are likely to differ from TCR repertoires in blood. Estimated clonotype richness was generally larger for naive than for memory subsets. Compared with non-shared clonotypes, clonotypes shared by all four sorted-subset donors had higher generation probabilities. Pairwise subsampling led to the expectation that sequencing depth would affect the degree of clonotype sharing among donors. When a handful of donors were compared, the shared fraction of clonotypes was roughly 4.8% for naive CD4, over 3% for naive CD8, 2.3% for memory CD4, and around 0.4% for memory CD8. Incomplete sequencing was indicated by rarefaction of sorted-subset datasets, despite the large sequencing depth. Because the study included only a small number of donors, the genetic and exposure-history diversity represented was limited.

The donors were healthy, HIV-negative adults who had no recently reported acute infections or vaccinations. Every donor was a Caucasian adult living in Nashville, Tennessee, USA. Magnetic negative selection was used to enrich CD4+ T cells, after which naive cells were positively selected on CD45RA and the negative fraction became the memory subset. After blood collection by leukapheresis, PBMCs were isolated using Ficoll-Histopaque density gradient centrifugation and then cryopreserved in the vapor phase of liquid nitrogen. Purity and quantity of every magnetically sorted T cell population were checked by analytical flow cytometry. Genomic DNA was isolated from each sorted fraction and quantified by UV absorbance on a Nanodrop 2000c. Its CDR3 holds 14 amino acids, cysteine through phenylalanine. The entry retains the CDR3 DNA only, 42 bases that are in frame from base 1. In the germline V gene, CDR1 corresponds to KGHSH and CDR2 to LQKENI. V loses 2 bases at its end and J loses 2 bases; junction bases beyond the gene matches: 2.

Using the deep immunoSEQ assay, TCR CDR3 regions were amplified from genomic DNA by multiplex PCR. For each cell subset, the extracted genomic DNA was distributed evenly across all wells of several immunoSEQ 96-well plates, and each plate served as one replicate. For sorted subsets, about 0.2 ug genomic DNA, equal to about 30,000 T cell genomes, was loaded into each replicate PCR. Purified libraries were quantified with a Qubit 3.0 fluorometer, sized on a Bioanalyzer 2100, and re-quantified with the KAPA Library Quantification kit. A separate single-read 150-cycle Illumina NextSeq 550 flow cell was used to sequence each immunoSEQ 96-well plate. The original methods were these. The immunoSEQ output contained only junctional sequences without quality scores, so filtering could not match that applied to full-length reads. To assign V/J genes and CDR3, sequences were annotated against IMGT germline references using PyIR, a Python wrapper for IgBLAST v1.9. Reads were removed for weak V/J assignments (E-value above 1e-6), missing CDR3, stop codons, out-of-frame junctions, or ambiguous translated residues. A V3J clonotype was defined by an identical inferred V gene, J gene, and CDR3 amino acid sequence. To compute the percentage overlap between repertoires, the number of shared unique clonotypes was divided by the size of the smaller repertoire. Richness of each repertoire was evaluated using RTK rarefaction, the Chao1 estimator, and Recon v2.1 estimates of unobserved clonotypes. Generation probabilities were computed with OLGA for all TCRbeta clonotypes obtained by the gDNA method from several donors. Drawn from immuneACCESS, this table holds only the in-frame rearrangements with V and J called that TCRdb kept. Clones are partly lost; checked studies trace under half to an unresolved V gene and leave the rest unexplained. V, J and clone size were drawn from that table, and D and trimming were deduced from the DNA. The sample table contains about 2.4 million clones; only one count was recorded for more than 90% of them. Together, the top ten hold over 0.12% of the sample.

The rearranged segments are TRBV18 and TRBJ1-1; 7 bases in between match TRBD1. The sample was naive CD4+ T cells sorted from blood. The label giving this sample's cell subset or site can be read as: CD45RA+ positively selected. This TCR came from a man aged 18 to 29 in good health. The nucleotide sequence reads TGTGCCAGCTCACCAGGGACAGACAACACTGAAGCTTTCTTT. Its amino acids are CASSPGTDNTEAFF.